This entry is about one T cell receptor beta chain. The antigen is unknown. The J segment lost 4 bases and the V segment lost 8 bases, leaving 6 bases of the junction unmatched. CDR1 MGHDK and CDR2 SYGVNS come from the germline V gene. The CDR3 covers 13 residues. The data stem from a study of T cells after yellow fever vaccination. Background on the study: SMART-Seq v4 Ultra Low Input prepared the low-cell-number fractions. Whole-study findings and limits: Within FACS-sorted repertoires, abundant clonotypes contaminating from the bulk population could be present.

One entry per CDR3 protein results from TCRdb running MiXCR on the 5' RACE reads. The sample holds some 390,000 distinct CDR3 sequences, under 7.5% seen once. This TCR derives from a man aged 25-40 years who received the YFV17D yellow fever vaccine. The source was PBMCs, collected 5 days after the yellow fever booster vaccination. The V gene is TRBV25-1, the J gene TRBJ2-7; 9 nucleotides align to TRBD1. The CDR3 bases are TGTGCCAGCCGGCGGGGACAGGGATACGAGCAGTACTTC. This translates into CASRRGQGYEQYF.